This T cell receptor beta chain derives from a study of T cell responses to AZD1222 COVID-19 vaccine. Points from the study as a whole: Repertoires were obtained only post-peak T cell response. Vaccine-associated CD4 TCRs spanned spike, dominant at 160-218 and 743-854. There were mostly white British donors and more females than males, and clonal diversity was possibly underestimated.

Germline CDR1 SGHAT, CDR2 FQNNGV. With V trimmed by 1 base and J by 5 bases, 5 bases remained unmatched. This CDR3 has 14 residues. Clones were read by immunoSEQ multiplex PCR, and TCRdb kept only the in-frame ones, dropping some. The profile covers over 110,000 clones, with 85% to 95% appearing a single time and approximately 5% taken by the ten largest. Of note for this clone: Its antigen is not identified.

The gene calls are TRBV11-2 and TRBJ2-7, with 7 bases fitting TRBD2. The starting material was peripheral blood, obtained on day 0 of AZD1222 vaccination. This sequence originates from an adult in good health. The CDR3 protein is CASSLALAPNEQYF. The CDR3, as DNA: TGTGCCAGCAGCTTAGCACTAGCGCCTAACGAGCAGTACTTC.